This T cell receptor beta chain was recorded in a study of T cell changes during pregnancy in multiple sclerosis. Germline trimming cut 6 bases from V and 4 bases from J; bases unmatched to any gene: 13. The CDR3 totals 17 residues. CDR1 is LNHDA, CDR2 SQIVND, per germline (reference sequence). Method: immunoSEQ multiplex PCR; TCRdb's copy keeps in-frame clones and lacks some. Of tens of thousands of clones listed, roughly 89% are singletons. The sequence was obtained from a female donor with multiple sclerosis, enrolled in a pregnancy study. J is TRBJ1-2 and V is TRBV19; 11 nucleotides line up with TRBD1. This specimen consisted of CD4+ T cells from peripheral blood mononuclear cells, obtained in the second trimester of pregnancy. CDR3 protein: CASREKGQGGIAYGYTF. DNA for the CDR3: TGTGCCAGTAGGGAAAAGGGACAGGGGGGAATAGCCTATGGCTACACCTTC.